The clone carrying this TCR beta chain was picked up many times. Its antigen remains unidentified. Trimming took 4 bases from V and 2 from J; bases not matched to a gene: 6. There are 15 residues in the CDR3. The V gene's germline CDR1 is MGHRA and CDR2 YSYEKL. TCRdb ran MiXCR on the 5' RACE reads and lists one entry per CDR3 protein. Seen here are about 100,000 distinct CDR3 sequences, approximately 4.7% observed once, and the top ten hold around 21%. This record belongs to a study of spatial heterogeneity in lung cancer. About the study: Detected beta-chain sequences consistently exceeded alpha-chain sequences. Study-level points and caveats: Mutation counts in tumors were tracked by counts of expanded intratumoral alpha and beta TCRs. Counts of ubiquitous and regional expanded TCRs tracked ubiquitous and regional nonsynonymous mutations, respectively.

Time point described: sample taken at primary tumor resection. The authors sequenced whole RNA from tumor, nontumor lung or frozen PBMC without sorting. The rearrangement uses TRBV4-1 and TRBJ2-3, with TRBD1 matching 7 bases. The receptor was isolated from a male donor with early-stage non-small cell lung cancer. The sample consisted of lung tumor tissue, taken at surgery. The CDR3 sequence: CASSLRQGLTDTQYF. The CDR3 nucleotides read TGCGCCAGCAGCCTTCGACAGGGCCTCACAGATACGCAGTATTTT.